This paragraph covers one T cell receptor beta chain sequence. Antigen specificity is unknown. The data are from a study of blood T cells in healthy people across ages. The study's findings and limits: PBMCs that were unsorted prevented a conclusive naive versus antigen-experienced comparison. Naive CD4+ cells and diversity were both higher in long-lived donors than in aged donors.

Researchers report isolating at least 7 million PBMCs per sample. For the second PCR, which ran for 7 to 11 cycles, a sample-barcoded 5' primer and a J-beta primer mix were used. TCRdb independently ran MiXCR on the 5' RACE reads; one entry per CDR3 protein. The table records hundreds of thousands of distinct CDR3 sequences, approximately 52% of them present only once. V lost 4 bases, J lost 4 bases, and 3 bases stayed unmatched. Germline V lookup: CDR1 MNHEY, CDR2 SMNVEV (reference sequence). The CDR3 extends over 13 amino acids. Material: blood. The sequence derives from an elderly woman in good health. The chain combines TRBV27 with TRBJ2-5; the match to TRBD1 covers 7 bases. This CDR3 reads CASSSRDRETQYF. The CDR3 DNA is TGTGCCAGCAGTTCCCGGGACAGAGAGACCCAGTACTTC.